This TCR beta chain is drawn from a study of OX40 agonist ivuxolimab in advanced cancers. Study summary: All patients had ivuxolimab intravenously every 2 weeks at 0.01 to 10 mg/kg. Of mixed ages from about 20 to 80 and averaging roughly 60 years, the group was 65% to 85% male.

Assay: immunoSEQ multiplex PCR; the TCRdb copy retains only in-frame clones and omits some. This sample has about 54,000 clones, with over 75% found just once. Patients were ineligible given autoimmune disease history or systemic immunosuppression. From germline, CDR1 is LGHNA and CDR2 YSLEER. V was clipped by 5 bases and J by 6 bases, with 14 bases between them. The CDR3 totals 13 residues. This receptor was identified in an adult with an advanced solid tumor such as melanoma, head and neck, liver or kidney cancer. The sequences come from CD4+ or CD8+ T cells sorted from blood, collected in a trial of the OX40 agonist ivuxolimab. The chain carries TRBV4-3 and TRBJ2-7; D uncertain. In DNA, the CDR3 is TGCGCCAGCAGCTCTCTTATATGGCGCGAGCAGTACTTC. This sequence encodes CASSSLIWREQYF.